This T cell receptor beta chain was recovered during a study of blood T cell repertoires in COVID-19. Study details: Material from acute and convalescent COVID-19 was sourced from the United States, Italy and Spain. Sources were T cells, B-cell-depleted T cells, or PBMCs; the material itself was cDNA or gDNA.

The trim removed 4 bases at V and 0 bases at J, leaving 3 bases unmatched. The CDR3 is 15 residues long. The germline CDR1 and CDR2 sequences are SGDLS and YYNGEE. Original data processing: The assay estimated nucleated cells by amplifying reference gene primers. TCRdb's copy holds only in-frame clones and misses some; the assay was immunoSEQ multiplex PCR. V, J and clone size reflect that table, while D and trimming were determined from the DNA. The repertoire has 80,000 to 130,000 clones, nearly 90% of them found once; the top ten carry more than 5.5%. The chain links TRBV9 to TRBJ2-1; 8 bases fit TRBD2. The specimen sequenced was peripheral blood. This clonotype was sampled from a woman aged 60-70 years with acute or convalescent COVID-19. The CDR3 loop is CASSLSGSSYNEQFF. The DNA of the CDR3 is TGTGCCAGCAGCCTGAGCGGGAGCTCCTACAATGAGCAGTTCTTC.